This record looks at one TCR beta chain sequence and its context. The data derive from a study of T cell responses to AZD1222 COVID-19 vaccine. Sequencing was performed with immunoSEQ multiplex PCR; in TCRdb, only in-frame clones are kept and a portion is missing. In the table there are under 150,000 clones, around 90% of which are singletons. CDR1 SGHRS and CDR2 YFSETQ come from the germline V gene. The CDR3 spans 17 residues. Deletions cut 1 base from V and 0 bases from J, with 16 bases between. V usage is TRBV5-1 and J usage is TRBJ1-1, with a weak D call TRBD1 (5 bases). This TCR was sampled from an adult in good health. The source was peripheral blood, collected on day 0 of AZD1222 vaccination. The CDR3 coding sequence is TGCGCCAGCAGCTTGTTAAGAGTCCGGGACTTGAACACTGAAGCTTTCTTT. Encoded protein: CASSLLRVRDLNTEAFF.